This entry concerns a single T cell receptor (beta chain). The data belong to a study of blood T cell repertoires in COVID-19. Overall study: The origin of the acute and convalescent COVID-19 samples was the United States, Italy and Spain.

In the original processing: Amplified reference gene primers provided the basis for estimating nucleated cell counts. Here immunoSEQ multiplex PCR was the method, and the copy in TCRdb shows in-frame clones only, minus some. That table supplies the V and J calls and clone size; D and trimming were determined from the DNA. The sample lists 200,000 to 300,000 clones; about 80% were seen once. Germline CDR1 is MNHEY and CDR2 is SMNVEV (reference sequence). Deletions cut 7 bases from V and 0 bases from J, with 12 bases between. The CDR3 is made up of 15 amino acids. The TCR comes from an elderly woman with acute or convalescent COVID-19. Sequenced: peripheral blood. V usage is TRBV27 and J usage is TRBJ1-4; D remains ambiguous. The CDR3 nucleotides are TGTGCCAGCAAGGCAGGCCTTCCAACTAATGAAAAACTGTTTTTT. Protein sequence: CASKAGLPTNEKLFF. Using reference TRBV27 and TRBJ1-4 for the parts outside the CDR3, the full variable domain is EAQVTQNPRYLITVTGKKLTVTCSQNMNHEYMSWYRQDPGLGLRQIYYSMNVEVTDKGDVPEGYKVSRKEKRNFPLILESPSPNQTSLYFCASKAGLPTNEKLFFGSGTQLSVL.